Here is one T cell receptor (beta chain) with its context. The CDR3 contains 11 residues. V lost 4 bases and J 8 bases, leaving 8 bases between the germline ends. The germline gives CDR1 SGHNT, CDR2 YENEEA. The sort gate was single viable CD3+CD4+CD8-CD45RO+ cells for memory CD4+ T cells. Positive selection with CD4 microbeads enriched total CD4+ T cells. These data originate in a study of memory CD4+ T cells and cytomegalovirus serostatus. As handled by the study authors: Out-of-frame sequences were removed, leaving a few million distinct TCRbeta sequences. Sequenced by immunoSEQ multiplex PCR; TCRdb stores in-frame clones only, minus some. V and J calls plus clone size are reproduced from that table; the DNA served to infer D and trimming. The data hold 55,000 to 60,000 clones, with roughly 77% observed a single time.

The chain has TRBV11-3 and TRBJ1-1; D gene ambiguous. The sample consisted of memory CD4+ T cells from blood. The sequence was obtained from an adult in good health and CMV-seronegative. The DNA of the CDR3 is TGTGCCAGCAGCTCGCGTCCGGAAGCTTTCTTT. Translated, it gives CASSSRPEAFF.